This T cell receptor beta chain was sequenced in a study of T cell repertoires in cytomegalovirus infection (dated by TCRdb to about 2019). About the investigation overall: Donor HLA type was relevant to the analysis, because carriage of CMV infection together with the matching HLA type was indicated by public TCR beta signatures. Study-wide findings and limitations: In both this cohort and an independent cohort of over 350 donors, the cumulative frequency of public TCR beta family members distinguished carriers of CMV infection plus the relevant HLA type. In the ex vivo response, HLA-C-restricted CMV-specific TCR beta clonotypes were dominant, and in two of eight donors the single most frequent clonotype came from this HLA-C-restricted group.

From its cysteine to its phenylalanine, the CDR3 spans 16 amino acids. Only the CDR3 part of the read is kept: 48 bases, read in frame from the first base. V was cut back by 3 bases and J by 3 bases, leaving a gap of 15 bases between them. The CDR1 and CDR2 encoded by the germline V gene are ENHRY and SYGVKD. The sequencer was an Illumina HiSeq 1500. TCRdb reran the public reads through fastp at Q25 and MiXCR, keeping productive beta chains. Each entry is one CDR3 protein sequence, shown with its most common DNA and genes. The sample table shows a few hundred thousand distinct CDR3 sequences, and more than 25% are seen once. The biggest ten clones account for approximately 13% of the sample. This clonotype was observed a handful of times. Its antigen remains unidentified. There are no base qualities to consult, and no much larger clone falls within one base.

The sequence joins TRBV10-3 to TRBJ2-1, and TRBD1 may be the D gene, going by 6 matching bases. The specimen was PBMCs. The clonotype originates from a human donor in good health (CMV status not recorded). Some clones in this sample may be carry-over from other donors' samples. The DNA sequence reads TGTGCCATCAGTGACGTGGGGGCTAAAGTCTACAATGAGCAGTTCTTC. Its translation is CAISDVGAKVYNEQFF.